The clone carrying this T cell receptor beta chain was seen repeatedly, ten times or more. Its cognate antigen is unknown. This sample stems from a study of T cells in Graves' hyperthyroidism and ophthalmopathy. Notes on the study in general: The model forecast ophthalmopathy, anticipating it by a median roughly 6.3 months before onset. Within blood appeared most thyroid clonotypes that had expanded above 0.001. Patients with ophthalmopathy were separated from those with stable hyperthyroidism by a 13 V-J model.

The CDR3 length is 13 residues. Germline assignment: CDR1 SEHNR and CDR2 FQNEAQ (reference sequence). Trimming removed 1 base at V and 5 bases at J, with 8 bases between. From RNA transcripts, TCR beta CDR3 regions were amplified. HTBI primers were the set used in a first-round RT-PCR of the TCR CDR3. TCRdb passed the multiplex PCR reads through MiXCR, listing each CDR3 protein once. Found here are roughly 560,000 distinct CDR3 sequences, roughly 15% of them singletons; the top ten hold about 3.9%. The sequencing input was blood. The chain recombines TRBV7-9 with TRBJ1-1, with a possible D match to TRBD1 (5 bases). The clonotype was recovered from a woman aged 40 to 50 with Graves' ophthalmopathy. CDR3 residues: CASSLGRTTEAFF. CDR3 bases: TGTGCCAGCAGCTTAGGTCGGACAACTGAAGCTTTCTTT. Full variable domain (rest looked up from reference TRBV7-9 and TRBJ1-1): DTGVSQNPRHKITKRGQNVTFRCDPISEHNRLYWYRQTLGQGPEFLTYFQNEAQLEKSRLLSDRFSAERPKGSFSTLEIQRTEQGDSAMYLCASSLGRTTEAFFGQGTRLTVV.